The clone carrying this T cell receptor beta chain was seen many times. Its antigen is unknown. At one end, the junction sequence differs from germline, possibly due to a read error. The data were obtained in a study of metastatic and nonmetastatic thyroid tumors. Points from the study as a whole: Within blood and tumor, benign nodules reportedly had significantly lower TCR beta diversity than malignant thyroid tumors did.

Through MiXCR, TCRdb re-clonotyped the PCR reads. The sample has 70,000 or so clones; more than 13% are singletons. The CDR3 extends over 17 amino acids. Per germline, CDR1 MNHEY and CDR2 SVGEGT. Thyroid surgery had not been preceded by any treatment in any patient. The receptor comes from a male donor with papillary thyroid cancer or a benign thyroid nodule (not recorded which). Some clones in this sample may be carry-over from other donors' samples. Sequenced: blood. V gene TRBV6-2 or TRBV6-3 combines with J gene TRBJ2-2, with D perhaps TRBD2 (5 bases). This CDR3 reads CASSYSKSSLNAGELFF. For the CDR3, the DNA is TGTGCCAGCAGTTACTCAAAGTCTAGCTTGAACGCCGGGGAGCTGTTTTTT.